The source of this TCR beta chain is a study (dated by TCRdb to 2017 to 2019). Study-level background: Blood, up to 100 ml, was collected from patients, as were roughly 6 to 12 samples obtained by duodenal biopsy. The study tracked gluten-specific CD4+ T cell receptor repertoires in celiac disease across blood and gut, disease stages, and intervals of weeks to decades. To allow long-term comparison, patients who had historic T cell material from decades earlier were asked to donate new blood and biopsy samples. For most subjects, cells were stained with pooled PE-conjugated tetramers presenting the glia-alpha1a, -alpha2, -omega1 and -omega2 epitopes. In total, the study looked at blood and gut biopsy samples from roughly 19 celiac disease patients. General study outcomes and caveats: Of 1,813 TCRs from roughly 15 patients, about 9.7% of the TCR-alpha, TCR-beta or paired amino acid sequences were public. Persistence of gluten-specific clonotypes for decades was observed, with up to roughly 53% overlap detected between samples obtained 16 to 28 years apart. Conclusions depend on tetramer specificity; previously roughly 80% of tetramer-sorted clones showed antigen-specific proliferation. About 1% of TCR-beta sequences and about 0.22% of paired TCR-alpha/beta clonotypes were shared across patients; authors concluded cross-contamination was not an issue. Because of sampling limits, a maximum clonotype overlap of only 40% to 60% was obtained between two independent sequencing runs of the same sample.

Preparation of the library involved 5' RACE. Bulk TCR libraries were prepared using a modified SMART protocol. Bulk TCR libraries were sequenced with paired-end 300 bp reads on Illumina MiSeq; single-cell libraries used paired-end 250 bp MiSeq. On the authors' methods: Selected pRESTO steps were used to preprocess the reads, after which IMGT/HighV-QUEST assigned the V, D, J genes and CDR3 junctions. A bulk sequence was kept only if the bulk sequence appeared in at least two replicas with cumulative read counts of 10 or more. For samples with more than 20 cells, repertoire diversity was measured using a sample-corrected Shannon entropy estimator. TCRdb passed the public sequencing reads through fastp at Q25 and MiXCR, retaining productive beta sequences. Entries are consolidated by CDR3 protein sequence, retaining the most common genes and DNA. It is TCRdb's table, rather than the study itself, that gives the V and J calls and clone size. This sample is represented by 350 to 450 distinct CDR3 sequences; over 8.5% of them were singletons. The ten largest clones represent 18% of the sample.

When samples held relatively high numbers of tetramer-positive T cells, bulk-cell sorting was done alongside single-cell sorting. Gluten-specific T cells were isolated using HLA-DQ:gluten tetramers and were analyzed by high-throughput sequencing of rearranged TCR-alpha and TCR-beta genes. Every sort was run on a BD Aria II cell sorter, and FlowJo was used to analyze the flow data. The CDR3 runs 16 residues from the cysteine to the phenylalanine. The retained sequence is limited to the CDR3, 48 bases, with the frame set at the first base. V is pruned by 7 bases and J by 5 bases, leaving 6 bases of the junction without a gene match. The germline V gene yields SGHTA for CDR1 and FQGNSA for CDR2. This clonotype is deemed medium-sized (0.01 to 0.1%). There are no base qualities to consult, and no much larger clone falls within one base.

This material consisted of gluten tetramer+ CD4+ T cells from blood or duodenal biopsy (not recorded which); whether cultured is not recorded, taken while untreated, on a gluten-free diet, or during gluten challenge (not recorded which). The sample's cell subset or site label, in plain terms: CD4+ T cells binding HLA-DQ:gluten tetramers. The rearranged segments are TRBV7-2 and TRBJ2-1, and 15 junctional nucleotides match TRBD2. The receptor was isolated from a female donor with celiac disease. The CDR3 protein is CASTWTSGGANNEQFF. The nucleotide sequence reads TGTGCCAGCACCTGGACTAGCGGGGGGGCAAACAATGAGCAGTTCTTC.